This TCR beta chain was identified in a study of blood T cell repertoires in COVID-19. Background on the study: Sites across the United States, Italy and Spain contributed samples from acute and convalescent COVID-19. Sample material is recorded as cDNA or gDNA derived from T cells, B-cell-depleted T cells, or PBMCs.

The CDR3 runs to 16 residues. Germline V gene data show CDR1 as MNHNY and CDR2 as SVGAGI (reference sequence). Trimming took 6 bases from V and 0 from J; bases not matched to a gene: 6. Clones were read by immunoSEQ multiplex PCR, and TCRdb kept only the in-frame ones, dropping some. The sample yields fewer than 250,000 clones, about nine tenths seen once. The study recruited people aged roughly 18 to 95 years across approximately 24 US areas. Participants reported their clinical history, and cohort assignment relied on those reports. Sequenced: PBMCs or T cells enriched from blood (not recorded which). The sequence came from a woman under 40 with acute COVID-19. J is TRBJ1-3 and V is TRBV6-6; TRBD1 agrees at 9 bases. The CDR3 bases are TGTGCCAGCAGGGCCACAGGGGGCCGCTCTGGAAACACCATATATTTT. This encodes CASRATGGRSGNTIYF.